The sequence of this T cell receptor (beta chain) was determined in a study of blood T cell repertoires in COVID-19. Using immunoSEQ multiplex PCR, the repertoire was profiled, and TCRdb retains in-frame clones only, with some absent. The sample lists approximately 220,000 clones, 75% to 90% occurring once. The CDR3 runs to 16 residues. Trimming took off 0 bases at V and 6 bases at J, with 18 bases between the two ends. Germline V gene data show CDR1 as SGHRS and CDR2 as YFSETQ. The sample comprised PBMCs or T cells enriched from blood (not recorded which). J is TRBJ1-2 and V is TRBV5-1; maybe TRBD1 (6 bases). This TCR was recovered from a woman under 40 who had been exposed to COVID-19. In nucleotides, the CDR3 is TGCGCCAGCAGCTTGGAAACAGGGCCGAAGGGCCATGGCTACACCTTC. It codes for CASSLETGPKGHGYTF.